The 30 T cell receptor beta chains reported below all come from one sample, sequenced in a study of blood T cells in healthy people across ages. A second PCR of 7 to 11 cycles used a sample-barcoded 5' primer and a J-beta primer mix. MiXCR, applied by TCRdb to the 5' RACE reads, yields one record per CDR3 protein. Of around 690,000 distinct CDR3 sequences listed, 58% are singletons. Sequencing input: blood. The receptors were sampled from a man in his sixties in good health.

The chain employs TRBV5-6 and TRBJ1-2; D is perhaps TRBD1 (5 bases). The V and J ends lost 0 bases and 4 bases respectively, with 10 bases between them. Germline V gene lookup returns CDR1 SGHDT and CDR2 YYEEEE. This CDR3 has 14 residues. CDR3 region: CASSLVQGLYGYTF. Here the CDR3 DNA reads TGTGCCAGCAGCTTGGTCCAGGGTCTCTATGGCTACACCTTC.

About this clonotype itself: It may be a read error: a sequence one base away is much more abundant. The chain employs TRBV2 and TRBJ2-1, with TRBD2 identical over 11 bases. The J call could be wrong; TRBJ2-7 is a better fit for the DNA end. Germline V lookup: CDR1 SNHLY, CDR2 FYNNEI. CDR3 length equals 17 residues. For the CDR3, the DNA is TGTGCCAGCAGTAGTGGTAGCGGGGGGGCTTCCTACAATGAGCAGTACTTC. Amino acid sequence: CASSSGSGGASYNEQYF.

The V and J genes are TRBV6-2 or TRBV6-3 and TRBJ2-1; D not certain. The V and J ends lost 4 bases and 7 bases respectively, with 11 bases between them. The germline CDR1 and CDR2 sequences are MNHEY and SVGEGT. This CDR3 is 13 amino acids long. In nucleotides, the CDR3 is TGTGCCAGCAGTTCGGAAGGGATAAATGAGCAGTTCTTC. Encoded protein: CASSSEGINEQFF.

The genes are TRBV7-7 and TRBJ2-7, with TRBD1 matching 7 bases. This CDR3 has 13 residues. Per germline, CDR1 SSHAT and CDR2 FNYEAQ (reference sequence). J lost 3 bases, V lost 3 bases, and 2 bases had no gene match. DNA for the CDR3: TGTGCCAGCAGCTTTAACAGGGGCTACGAGCAGTACTTC. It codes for CASSFNRGYEQYF.

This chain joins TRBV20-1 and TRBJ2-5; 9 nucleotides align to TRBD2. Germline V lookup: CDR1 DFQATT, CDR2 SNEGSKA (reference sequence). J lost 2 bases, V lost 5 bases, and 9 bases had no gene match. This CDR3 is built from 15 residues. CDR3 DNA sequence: TGCAGTGCTCACGAGACTAGCGGTACTCAAGAGACCCAGTACTTC. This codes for CSAHETSGTQETQYF.

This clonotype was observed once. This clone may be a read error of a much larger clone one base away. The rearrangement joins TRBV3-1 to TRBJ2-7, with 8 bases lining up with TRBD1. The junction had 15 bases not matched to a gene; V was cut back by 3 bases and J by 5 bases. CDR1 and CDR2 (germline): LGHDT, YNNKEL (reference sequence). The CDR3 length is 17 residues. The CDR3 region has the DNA TGTGCCAGCAGCCAGGAGGATTATGGACAGGGCCGCCACGAGCAGTACTTC. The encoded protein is CASSQEDYGQGRHEQYF.

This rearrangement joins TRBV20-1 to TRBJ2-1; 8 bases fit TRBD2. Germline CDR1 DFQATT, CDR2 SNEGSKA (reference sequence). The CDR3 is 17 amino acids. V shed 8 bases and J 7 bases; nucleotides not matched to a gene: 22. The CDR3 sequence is CSQSVFRGGARGNEQFF. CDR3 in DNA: TGCAGTCAGTCGGTTTTTCGGGGGGGGGCGAGAGGGAATGAGCAGTTCTTC.

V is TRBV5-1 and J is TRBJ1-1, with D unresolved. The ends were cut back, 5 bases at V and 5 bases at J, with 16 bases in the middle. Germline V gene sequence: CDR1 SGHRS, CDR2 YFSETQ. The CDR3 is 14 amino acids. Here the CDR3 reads CASSMYGEETEAFF. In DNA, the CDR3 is TGCGCCAGCAGTATGTACGGGGAAGAGACTGAAGCTTTCTTT.

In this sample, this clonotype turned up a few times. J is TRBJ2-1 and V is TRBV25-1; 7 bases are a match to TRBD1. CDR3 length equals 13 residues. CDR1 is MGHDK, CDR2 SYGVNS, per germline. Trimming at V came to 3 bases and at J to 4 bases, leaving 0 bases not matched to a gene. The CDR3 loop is CASSEGQYNEQFF. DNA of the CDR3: TGTGCCAGCAGTGAGGGACAGTACAATGAGCAGTTCTTC.

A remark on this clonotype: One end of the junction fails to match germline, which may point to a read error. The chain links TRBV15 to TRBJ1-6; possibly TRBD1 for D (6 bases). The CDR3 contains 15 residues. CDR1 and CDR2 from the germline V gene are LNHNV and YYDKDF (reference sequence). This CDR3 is CATSRDQGPNSPLQF. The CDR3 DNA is TGTGCCACCAGCAGAGATCAGGGGCCTAATTCACCCCTCCAATTT. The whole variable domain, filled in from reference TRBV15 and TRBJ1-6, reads DAMVIQNPRYQVTQFGKPVTLSCSQTLNHNVMYWYQQKSSQAPKLLFHYYDKDFNNEADTPDNFQSRRPNTSFCFLDIRSPGLGDTAMYLCATSRDQGPNSPLQFGNGTRLTVT.

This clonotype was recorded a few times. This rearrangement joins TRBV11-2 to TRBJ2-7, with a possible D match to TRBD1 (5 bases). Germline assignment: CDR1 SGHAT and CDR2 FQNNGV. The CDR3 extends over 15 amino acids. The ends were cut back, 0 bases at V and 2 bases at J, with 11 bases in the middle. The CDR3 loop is CASSLDRTGTYEQYF. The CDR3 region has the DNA TGTGCCAGCAGCTTAGACCGAACAGGTACCTACGAGCAGTACTTC.

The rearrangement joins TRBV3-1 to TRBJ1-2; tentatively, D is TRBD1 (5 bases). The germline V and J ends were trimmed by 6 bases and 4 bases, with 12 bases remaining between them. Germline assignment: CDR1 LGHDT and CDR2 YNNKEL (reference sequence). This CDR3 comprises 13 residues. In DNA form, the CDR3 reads TGTGCCAGCAGTCCCGGTGGGGCCTATGGCTACACCTTC. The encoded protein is CASSPGGAYGYTF.

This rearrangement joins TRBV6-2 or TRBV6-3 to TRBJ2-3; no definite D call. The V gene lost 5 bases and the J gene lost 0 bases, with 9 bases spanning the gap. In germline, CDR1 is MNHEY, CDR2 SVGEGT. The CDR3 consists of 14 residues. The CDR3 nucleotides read TGTGCCAGCAGTCTGGTAGCTAGCACAGATACGCAGTATTTT. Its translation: CASSLVASTDTQYF.

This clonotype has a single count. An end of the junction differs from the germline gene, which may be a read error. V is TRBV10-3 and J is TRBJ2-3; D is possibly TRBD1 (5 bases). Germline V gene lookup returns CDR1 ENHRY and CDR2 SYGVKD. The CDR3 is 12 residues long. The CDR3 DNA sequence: TGTGCCATCAGGGACAACACAGATACGCGGTATTTT. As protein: CAIRDNTDTRYF.

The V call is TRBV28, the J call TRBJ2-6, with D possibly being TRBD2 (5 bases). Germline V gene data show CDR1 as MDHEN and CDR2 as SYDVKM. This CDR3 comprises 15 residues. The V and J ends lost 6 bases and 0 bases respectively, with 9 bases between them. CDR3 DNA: TGTGCCAGCAGCCGGAGGTCCTCTGGGGCCAACGTCCTGACTTTC. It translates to CASSRRSSGANVLTF.

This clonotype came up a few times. The CDR3 bases are TGTGCCAGCTCACCACGACCGGGACAGAACACCTACGAGCAGTACTTC. This gives the protein CASSPRPGQNTYEQYF. The chain is built from TRBV18 and TRBJ2-7; TRBD1 agrees at 7 bases. Germline V CDR1 and CDR2: KGHSH, LQKENI. CDR3 length: 16 residues. The V and J ends lost 1 base and 2 bases, in that order; junction bases with no gene match: 8.

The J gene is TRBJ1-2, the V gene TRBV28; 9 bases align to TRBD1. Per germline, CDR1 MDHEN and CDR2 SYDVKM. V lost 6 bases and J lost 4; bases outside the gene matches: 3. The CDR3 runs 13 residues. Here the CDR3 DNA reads TGTGCCAGCAGGACAGGGGGGGGCTATGGCTACACCTTC. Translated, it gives CASRTGGGYGYTF.

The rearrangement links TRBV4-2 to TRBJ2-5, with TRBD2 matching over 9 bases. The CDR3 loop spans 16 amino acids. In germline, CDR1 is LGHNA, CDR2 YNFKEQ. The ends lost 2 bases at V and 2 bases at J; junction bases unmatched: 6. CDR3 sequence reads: CASSQLPAGGQETQYF. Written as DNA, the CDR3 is TGTGCCAGCAGCCAACTACCTGCGGGGGGGCAAGAGACCCAGTACTTC.

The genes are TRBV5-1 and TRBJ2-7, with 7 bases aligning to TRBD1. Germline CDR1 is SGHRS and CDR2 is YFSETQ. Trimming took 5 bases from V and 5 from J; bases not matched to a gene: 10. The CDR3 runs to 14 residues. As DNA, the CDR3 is TGCGCCAGCAGGGTCGGTGGGGACAGCGACGAGCAGTACTTC. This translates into CASRVGGDSDEQYF. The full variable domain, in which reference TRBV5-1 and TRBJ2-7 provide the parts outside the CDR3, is KAGVTQTPRYLIKTRGQQVTLSCSPISGHRSVSWYQQTPGQGLQFLFEYFSETQRNKGNFPGRFSGRQFSNSRSEMNVSTLELGDSALYLCASRVGGDSDEQYFGPGTRLTVT.

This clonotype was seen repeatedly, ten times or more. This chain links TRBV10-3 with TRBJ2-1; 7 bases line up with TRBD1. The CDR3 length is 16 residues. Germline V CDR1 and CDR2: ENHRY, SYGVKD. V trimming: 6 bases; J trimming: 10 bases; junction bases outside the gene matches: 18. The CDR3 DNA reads TGTGCCATCAGATCGTCCCGACAGGGATTGAAGAACGAGCAGTTCTTC. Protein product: CAIRSSRQGLKNEQFF.

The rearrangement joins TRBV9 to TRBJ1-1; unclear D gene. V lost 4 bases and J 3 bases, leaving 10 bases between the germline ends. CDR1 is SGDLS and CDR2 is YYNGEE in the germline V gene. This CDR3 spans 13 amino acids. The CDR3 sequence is CASSKTLDTEAFF. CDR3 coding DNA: TGTGCCAGCAGCAAGACATTGGACACTGAAGCTTTCTTT. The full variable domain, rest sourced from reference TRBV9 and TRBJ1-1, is DSGVTQTPKHLITATGQRVTLRCSPRSGDLSVYWYQQSLDQGLQFLIQYYNGEERAKGNILERFSAQQFPDLHSELNLSSLELGDSALYFCASSKTLDTEAFFGQGTRLTVV.

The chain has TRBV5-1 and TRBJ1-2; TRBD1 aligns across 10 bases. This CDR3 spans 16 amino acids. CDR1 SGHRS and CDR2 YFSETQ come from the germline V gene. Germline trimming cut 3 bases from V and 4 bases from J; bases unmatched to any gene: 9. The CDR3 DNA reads TGCGCCAGCAGCTCCGGACAGGGGGTCCCCCCCTATGGCTACACCTTC. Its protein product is CASSSGQGVPPYGYTF.

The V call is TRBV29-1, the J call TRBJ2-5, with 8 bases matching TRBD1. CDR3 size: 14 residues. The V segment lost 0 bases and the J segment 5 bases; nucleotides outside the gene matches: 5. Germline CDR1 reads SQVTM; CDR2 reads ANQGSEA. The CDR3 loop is CSVEDRGREETQYF. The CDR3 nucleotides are TGCAGCGTTGAAGACAGGGGGCGCGAGGAGACCCAGTACTTC.

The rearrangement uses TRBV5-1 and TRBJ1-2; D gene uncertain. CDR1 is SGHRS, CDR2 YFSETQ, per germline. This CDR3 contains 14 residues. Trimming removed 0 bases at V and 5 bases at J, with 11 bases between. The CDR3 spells CASSLALEDYGYTF. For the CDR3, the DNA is TGCGCCAGCAGCTTGGCCTTGGAGGATTATGGCTACACCTTC.

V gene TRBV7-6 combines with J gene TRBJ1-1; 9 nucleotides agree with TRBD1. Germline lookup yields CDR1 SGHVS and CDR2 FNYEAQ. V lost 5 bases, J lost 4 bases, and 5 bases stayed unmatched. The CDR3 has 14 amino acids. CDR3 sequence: CASSEQGASTEAFF. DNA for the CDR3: TGTGCCAGCAGCGAACAGGGGGCGAGCACTGAAGCTTTCTTT.

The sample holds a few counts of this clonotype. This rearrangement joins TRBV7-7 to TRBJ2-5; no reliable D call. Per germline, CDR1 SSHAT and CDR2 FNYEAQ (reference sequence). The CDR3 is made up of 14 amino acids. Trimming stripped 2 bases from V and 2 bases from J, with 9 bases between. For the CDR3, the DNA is TGTGCCAGCAGCTTATACGGCAGACAAGAGACCCAGTACTTC. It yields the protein CASSLYGRQETQYF.

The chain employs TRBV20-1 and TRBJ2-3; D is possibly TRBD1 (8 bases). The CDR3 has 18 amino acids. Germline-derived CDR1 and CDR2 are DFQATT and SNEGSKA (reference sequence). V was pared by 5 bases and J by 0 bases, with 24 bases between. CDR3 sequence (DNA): TGCAGTGCTGAGGGAGGGGGGACAGGAGGGACTAGCACAGATACGCAGTATTTT. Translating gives CSAEGGGTGGTSTDTQYF.

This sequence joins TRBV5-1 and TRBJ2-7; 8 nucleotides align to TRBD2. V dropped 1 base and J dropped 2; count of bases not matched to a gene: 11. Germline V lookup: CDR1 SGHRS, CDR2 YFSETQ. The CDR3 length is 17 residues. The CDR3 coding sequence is TGCGCCAGCAGCTTGACGGTTGCGGCGGGGGGAACCTACGAGCAGTACTTC. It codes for CASSLTVAAGGTYEQYF.

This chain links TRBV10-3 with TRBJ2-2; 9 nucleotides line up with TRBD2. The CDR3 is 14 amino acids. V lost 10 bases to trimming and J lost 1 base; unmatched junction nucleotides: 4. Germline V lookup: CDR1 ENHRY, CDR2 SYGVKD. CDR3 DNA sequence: TGTGCCACCTTAGCGGGGGTGAACACCGGGGAGCTGTTTTTT. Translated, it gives CATLAGVNTGELFF.

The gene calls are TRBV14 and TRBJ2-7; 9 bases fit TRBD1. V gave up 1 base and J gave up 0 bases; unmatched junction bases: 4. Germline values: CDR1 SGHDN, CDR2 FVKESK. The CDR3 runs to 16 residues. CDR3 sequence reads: CASSQAGTGSSYEQYF. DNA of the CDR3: TGTGCCAGCAGCCAAGCCGGGACAGGGAGCTCCTACGAGCAGTACTTC.